Below are 17 T cell receptor beta chains sequenced from a single sample in a study of cytomegalovirus exposure and HLA in healthy donors. 13 Jbeta primers and 60 Vbeta primers were used for the PCR. Only in-frame clones appear in the TCRdb table, and some are missing; sequencing was by immunoSEQ multiplex PCR. This sample's table has around 60,000 clones. The sequencing input was PBMCs. These receptors were taken from a man in his thirties or forties in good health and CMV-seropositive.

This chain joins TRBV2 and TRBJ2-5; D is perhaps TRBD1 (6 bases). Per germline, CDR1 SNHLY and CDR2 FYNNEI. The CDR3 consists of 13 residues. With 9 bases removed from V and 5 bases from J, the gap between germline ends came to 16 bases. CDR3 region: CARSGEQGETQYF. The CDR3 nucleotides are TGTGCCAGATCCGGAGAGCAGGGGGAGACCCAGTACTTC. The complete variable domain, with remaining parts taken from reference TRBV2 and TRBJ2-5, reads EPEVTQTPSHQVTQMGQEVILRCVPISNHLYFYWYRQILGQKVEFLVSFYNNEISEKSEIFDDQFSVERPDGSNFTLKIRSTKLEDSAMYFCARSGEQGETQYFGPGTRLLVL.

The rearrangement joins TRBV7-9 to TRBJ2-1; 10 bases align to TRBD2. The ends lost 4 bases at V and 2 bases at J; junction bases unmatched: 2. This CDR3 contains 15 residues. Germline loops: CDR1 SEHNR, CDR2 FQNEAQ (reference sequence). In DNA, the CDR3 is TGTGCCAGCAGCTCAGGGACTAGCGCCTACAATGAGCAGTTCTTC. This sequence encodes CASSSGTSAYNEQFF.

This chain connects TRBV25-1 to TRBJ2-7; 9 nucleotides match TRBD1. V gave up 3 bases and J gave up 2 bases; unmatched junction bases: 2. Germline CDR1 and CDR2: MGHDK and SYGVNS. The CDR3 is made up of 14 amino acids. The CDR3 nucleotides are TGTGCCAGCAGTGATCGGACAGGGGCCTACGAGCAGTACTTC. This codes for CASSDRTGAYEQYF.

The chain employs TRBV19 and TRBJ1-4, with TRBD1 matching 9 bases. Germline V gene sequence: CDR1 LNHDA, CDR2 SQIVND (reference sequence). After removal of 2 bases from V and 0 bases from J, the junction contained 4 bases not matched to a gene. The CDR3 has 17 residues. The CDR3 here is CASSIRTGVATNEKLFF. The CDR3 nucleotides are TGTGCCAGTAGTATAAGGACAGGGGTCGCAACTAATGAAAAACTGTTTTTT.

J is TRBJ1-1 and V is TRBV27; a weak D match, TRBD1 (6 bases). The CDR3 runs 14 residues. With 3 bases removed from V and 1 base from J, the gap between germline ends came to 9 bases. Germline V gene data show CDR1 as MNHEY and CDR2 as SMNVEV (reference sequence). In DNA, the CDR3 is TGTGCCAGCAGTTTTGGGACAAGGAACACTGAAGCTTTCTTT. It is translated as CASSFGTRNTEAFF.

This chain uses TRBV7-3 with TRBJ2-6; TRBD1 matches at 7 bases. With 1 base clipped from V and 2 bases from J, the junction kept 14 bases outside the gene matches. The germline CDR1 and CDR2 sequences are SGHTA and FQGTGA. The CDR3 consists of 20 residues. DNA for the CDR3: TGTGCCAGCAGCTTAATAGGGCTCACAGGGGCTACAGCTGGGGCCAACGTCCTGACTTTC. Its protein product is CASSLIGLTGATAGANVLTF.

The CDR3 region is CASSIGTSGTDTQYF. CDR3 nucleotide sequence: TGTGCCAGTAGTATAGGGACTAGCGGAACAGATACGCAGTATTTT. The V gene is TRBV19, the J gene TRBJ2-3; 10 bases agree with TRBD2. Per germline, CDR1 LNHDA and CDR2 SQIVND (reference sequence). J was trimmed by 3 bases and V by 1 base; bases with no gene match: 1. The CDR3 covers 15 residues.

The chain employs TRBV9 and TRBJ2-7; a possible D gene is TRBD2 (5 bases). CDR1 is SGDLS and CDR2 is YYNGEE in the germline V gene. This CDR3 comprises 14 residues. V lost 3 bases and J 0 bases, leaving 10 bases between the germline ends. CDR3 sequence (DNA): TGTGCCAGCAGCGCCGGGGTTAGCTCCTACGAGCAGTACTTC. Protein: CASSAGVSSYEQYF.

DNA for the CDR3: TGTGCCAGTCGTACTACAGGGGGGCACGACTATGGCTACACCTTC. Protein sequence: CASRTTGGHDYGYTF. V usage is TRBV25-1 and J usage is TRBJ1-2, with 8 bases matching TRBD1. This CDR3 is built from 15 residues. J gave up 3 bases and V 9 bases, and 12 bases lay outside the gene matches. Germline V gives CDR1 MGHDK, CDR2 SYGVNS.

The J gene is TRBJ1-4, the V gene TRBV14, with a tentative D call TRBD1 (5 bases). CDR3 length equals 12 residues. Germline V lookup: CDR1 SGHDN, CDR2 FVKESK. Trimming removed 6 bases at V and 6 bases at J, with 8 bases between. The CDR3 spells CASSRGDEKLFF. The CDR3 DNA follows: TGTGCCAGCAGTAGGGGCGATGAAAAACTGTTTTTT.

The chain employs TRBV30 and TRBJ1-2; D ambiguous. CDR1 and CDR2 from the germline V gene are GTSNPN and SVGIG (reference sequence). V lost 6 bases and J 4 bases, leaving 15 bases between the germline ends. The CDR3 has 13 residues. The chain's CDR3 is CACQRGFLYGYTF. In DNA form, the CDR3 reads TGTGCCTGCCAAAGAGGGTTTCTCTATGGCTACACCTTC.

This chain links TRBV18 with TRBJ2-3; the D gene is possibly TRBD2 (7 bases). This CDR3 has 16 amino acids. Germline V gives CDR1 KGHSH, CDR2 LQKENI. Deletions cut 0 bases from V and 5 bases from J, with 15 bases between. DNA for the CDR3: TGTGCCAGCTCACCACCGCGAGGGGGGGTCGGAGATACGCAGTATTTT. Protein product: CASSPPRGGVGDTQYF.

CDR3 sequence: CASSLGPGQTYEQYF. The CDR3 coding sequence is TGTGCCAGCAGCTTAGGGCCGGGACAGACCTACGAGCAGTACTTC. The chain links TRBV11-3 to TRBJ2-7, with 7 nucleotides matching TRBD1. The length of the CDR3 is 15 residues. V was clipped by 1 base and J by 2 bases; unmatched bases: 5. CDR1 SGHNT and CDR2 YENEEA come from the germline V gene.

The V and J genes are TRBV30 and TRBJ1-2, with D unclear. Trimming cost V 5 bases and J 3 bases, with 16 bases left between them. The germline CDR1 and CDR2 sequences are GTSNPN and SVGIG (reference sequence). This CDR3 region has 14 residues. The CDR3 bases are TGTGCCTGGGCAGAACCAGGATCTGACTATGGCTACACCTTC. Translating it yields CAWAEPGSDYGYTF.

The V call is TRBV6-1, the J call TRBJ2-7; 10 nucleotides align to TRBD1. CDR3 size: 15 residues. V trimming: 4 bases; J trimming: 6 bases; junction bases outside the gene matches: 9. Germline V gives CDR1 MNHNS, CDR2 SASEGT. The CDR3 sequence is CASSAWDRGAVEQYF. In DNA, the CDR3 is TGTGCCAGCAGTGCGTGGGACAGGGGAGCGGTCGAGCAGTACTTC.

The CDR3, as DNA: TGTGCCAGCAGCCCGGGACAGGGCGCGAACACCGGGGAGCTGTTTTTT. Translation gives CASSPGQGANTGELFF. The chain employs TRBV5-4 and TRBJ2-2; 9 bases agree with TRBD1. V was clipped by 4 bases and J by 0 bases; unmatched bases: 4. Per the germline V gene, CDR1 is SGHNT and CDR2 is YYREEE (reference sequence). CDR3 length: 16 residues. Together with reference TRBV5-4 and TRBJ2-2, the CDR3 gives the full variable domain: ETGVTQSPTHLIKTRGQQVTLRCSSQSGHNTVSWYQQALGQGPQFIFQYYREEENGRGNFPPRFSGLQFPNYSSELNVNALELDDSALYLCASSPGQGANTGELFFGEGSRLTVL.

This chain links TRBV7-9 with TRBJ2-1; 12 bases align to TRBD2. V gave up 6 bases and J gave up 3 bases; unmatched junction bases: 3. This CDR3 spans 15 amino acids. CDR1 and CDR2 (germline): SEHNR, FQNEAQ (reference sequence). CDR3 nucleotides: TGTGCCAGCAGGCGGACTAGCGGGGACTACAATGAGCAGTTCTTC. Its translation is CASRRTSGDYNEQFF. The entire variable domain, with the rest obtained from reference TRBV7-9 and TRBJ2-1, is as follows: DTGVSQNPRHKITKRGQNVTFRCDPISEHNRLYWYRQTLGQGPEFLTYFQNEAQLEKSRLLSDRFSAERPKGSFSTLEIQRTEQGDSAMYLCASRRTSGDYNEQFFGPGTRLTVL.